The 31 T cell receptor beta chains presented below share a single source sample, sequenced in a study of blood T cells in healthy people across ages. Primers used in a second PCR of about 7 to 12 cycles were a sample-barcoded 5' primer and a J-beta primer mix. TCRdb called the 5' RACE reads again in MiXCR, with one record for every CDR3 protein. The sample holds hundreds of thousands of distinct CDR3 sequences; roughly 44% are singletons and the top ten take approximately 19%. The material sequenced was blood. The receptors come from a man aged 60-69 years in good health.

This clonotype was found a few times. V usage is TRBV25-1 and J usage is TRBJ2-5; 11 nucleotides match TRBD2. V lost 4 bases and J lost 3; bases outside the gene matches: 4. Germline CDR1 MGHDK, CDR2 SYGVNS. This CDR3 region has 15 residues. The CDR3 DNA follows: TGTGCCAGCAGTGCGCCGGGACTAGCGGAAGAGACCCAGTACTTC. It encodes CASSAPGLAEETQYF.

V is TRBV15 and J is TRBJ2-1, with D perhaps matching TRBD1 (5 bases). Trimming cost V 4 bases and J 10 bases, with 17 bases left between them. This CDR3 is built from 14 residues. CDR1 LNHNV and CDR2 YYDKDF come from the germline V gene (reference sequence). CDR3 DNA sequence: TGTGCCACCAGCATCAGACAGATCCTTGGGGAGCAGTTCTTC. Its protein is CATSIRQILGEQFF. The entire variable domain, with the rest obtained from reference TRBV15 and TRBJ2-1, is as follows: DAMVIQNPRYQVTQFGKPVTLSCSQTLNHNVMYWYQQKSSQAPKLLFHYYDKDFNNEADTPDNFQSRRPNTSFCFLDIRSPGLGDTAMYLCATSIRQILGEQFFGPGTRLTVL.

Only a few counts were recorded for this clonotype. This chain joins TRBV11-2 and TRBJ2-3, with D maybe TRBD2 (6 bases). Germline V gives CDR1 SGHAT, CDR2 FQNNGV. Trimming removed 0 bases at V and 0 bases at J, with 13 bases between. The CDR3 contains 17 residues. The CDR3 reads CASSLDIAASSTDTQYF. DNA for the CDR3: TGTGCCAGCAGCTTAGATATAGCGGCCTCTAGCACAGATACGCAGTATTTT.

This clonotype was observed at least ten times. This may arise from a read error, as a much more abundant clone is one base away. The chain uses TRBV20-1 and TRBJ2-5, with 9 bases lining up with TRBD2. This CDR3 has 15 amino acids. V trimming: 0 bases; J trimming: 11 bases; junction bases outside the gene matches: 13. Germline V CDR1 and CDR2: DFQATT, SNEGSKA (reference sequence). The CDR3 sequence: CSARDFSGGPNEQYF. As DNA, the CDR3 is TGCAGTGCTAGAGATTTCAGCGGGGGGCCCAATGAGCAGTACTTC.

The rearrangement links TRBV7-2 to TRBJ2-7; D ambiguous. The V gene's germline CDR1 is SGHTA and CDR2 FQGNSA. V shed 1 base and J shed 4 bases, with 8 bases lying between them. The CDR3 runs to 13 residues. The CDR3 is CASSLEAEYEQYF. CDR3 sequence (DNA): TGTGCCAGCAGCTTAGAGGCAGAGTACGAGCAGTACTTC. Full variable domain (outside the CDR3, taken from reference TRBV7-2 and TRBJ2-7): GAGVSQSPSNKVTEKGKDVELRCDPISGHTALYWYRQSLGQGLEFLIYFQGNSAPDKSGLPSDRFSAERTGGSVSTLTIQRTQQEDSAVYLCASSLEAEYEQYFGPGTRLTVT.

This clonotype has only a few counts. The rearrangement uses TRBV3-1 and TRBJ1-1, with 7 bases lining up with TRBD1. The length of the CDR3 is 15 residues. Germline loops: CDR1 LGHDT, CDR2 YNNKEL (reference sequence). V was clipped by 1 base and J by 2 bases; unmatched bases: 4. Here the CDR3 DNA reads TGTGCCAGCAGCCAAGGTAAAGGGGGCAACACTGAAGCTTTCTTT. Its translation: CASSQGKGGNTEAFF.

In its sample, this clonotype was seen a few times. The genes are TRBV20-1 and TRBJ2-1; 10 bases are shared with TRBD2. The CDR3 has 17 amino acids. Germline CDR1 reads DFQATT; CDR2 reads SNEGSKA (reference sequence). V shed 2 bases and J 4 bases; nucleotides not matched to a gene: 11. The CDR3 protein is CSARSAGGRMRYNEQFF. CDR3 nucleotides: TGCAGTGCTAGATCAGCGGGGGGGCGTATGAGGTACAATGAGCAGTTCTTC.

The rearrangement uses TRBV4-3 and TRBJ1-1; D remains ambiguous. Trimming took 0 bases from V and 1 from J, leaving 9 bases between them. CDR3 length equals 15 residues. Germline CDR1 and CDR2: LGHNA and YSLEER. The DNA for the CDR3 is TGCGCCAGCAGCCAAGAAACCGTTTGGAACACTGAAGCTTTCTTT. It encodes CASSQETVWNTEAFF.

This clonotype was seen a handful of times. V usage is TRBV29-1 and J usage is TRBJ2-3; 11 bases agree with TRBD2. V dropped 6 bases and J dropped 4; count of bases not matched to a gene: 15. The CDR3 spans 17 residues. Germline CDR1 reads SQVTM; CDR2 reads ANQGSEA. The CDR3, as DNA: TGCAGCGTCTTTCTTCTAGCGGGGGGCACTTTAGCAGATACGCAGTATTTT. Its translation is CSVFLLAGGTLADTQYF.

Details on this clonotype: This may stem from a read error, because a much larger clone lies one nucleotide away. The rearrangement links TRBV5-5 to TRBJ2-1; no clear D gene. The V and J ends lost 0 bases and 6 bases respectively, with 7 bases between them. The CDR3 contains 13 residues. The V gene's germline CDR1 is SGHKS and CDR2 YYEKEE (reference sequence). The CDR3 nucleotides are TGTGCCAGCAGCTTGGACTGGCGCAATGAGCAGTTCTTC. Its protein is CASSLDWRNEQFF.

Remarks on this clonotype: A read error may be the cause here, since a much bigger clone is one base away. The CDR3 sequence is CASNLDSPYNEQFF. CDR3 coding DNA: TGCGCCAGCAACCTCGACTCACCATACAATGAGCAGTTCTTC. V usage is TRBV5-1 and J usage is TRBJ2-1; no clear D gene. The CDR3 is made up of 14 amino acids. CDR1 and CDR2 from the germline V gene are SGHRS and YFSETQ. V lost 6 bases and J 4 bases, leaving 14 bases between the germline ends.

The J gene is TRBJ1-2, the V gene TRBV5-6; D ambiguous. V gave up 4 bases and J gave up 7 bases, with 11 bases separating them. The CDR3 sequence is 12 residues long. The germline CDR1 and CDR2 sequences are SGHDT and YYEEEE. The CDR3 spells CASSAQIGGYTF. CDR3 DNA sequence: TGTGCCAGCAGCGCCCAGATCGGTGGCTACACCTTC.

The rearrangement joins TRBV6-5 to TRBJ1-1, with TRBD1 matching over 7 bases. The V segment lost 6 bases and the J segment 8 bases; nucleotides outside the gene matches: 12. Germline CDR1 reads MNHEY; CDR2 reads SVGAGI. The CDR3 consists of 14 residues. CDR3 loop: CASRERQGYKEAFF. As DNA, the CDR3 is TGTGCCAGCAGAGAGAGACAGGGCTATAAAGAAGCTTTCTTT.

The chain links TRBV7-9 to TRBJ2-2; possible D gene TRBD2, 5 bases. The V end was cut by 5 bases, the J end by 1 base, with 11 bases between. Germline V gene lookup returns CDR1 SEHNR and CDR2 FQNEAQ (reference sequence). The CDR3 extends over 15 amino acids. CDR3 bases: TGTGCCAGCAGCACCATGGGGAGGAACACCGGGGAGCTGTTTTTT. Its protein is CASSTMGRNTGELFF.

The rearrangement uses TRBV6-2 or TRBV6-3 and TRBJ1-6; the D is unclear. CDR1 is MNHEY, CDR2 SVGEGT, per germline. V was trimmed by 2 bases and J by 8 bases, leaving 7 bases between them. The CDR3 consists of 13 residues. The CDR3 DNA follows: TGTGCCAGCAGTTACGATCCGTATTCACCCCTCCACTTT. This codes for CASSYDPYSPLHF.

This clonotype showed up just once. This chain joins TRBV28 and TRBJ1-4; D not certain. Germline CDR1 and CDR2: MDHEN and SYDVKM. This CDR3 is built from 14 residues. With 3 bases removed from V and 10 bases from J, the gap between germline ends came to 15 bases. Here the CDR3 DNA reads TGTGCCAGCAGTTTGTCCGTAGCCGGAGGAAAACTGTTTTTT. Translating it yields CASSLSVAGGKLFF.

Only a few counts were recorded for this clonotype. This chain uses TRBV3-1 with TRBJ1-1; 7 nucleotides line up with TRBD1. The V and J ends lost 6 bases and 12 bases, in that order; junction bases with no gene match: 16. Germline V gives CDR1 LGHDT, CDR2 YNNKEL (reference sequence). The CDR3 consists of 14 residues. The CDR3 here is CASSLNTGADVPFF. CDR3 DNA: TGTGCCAGCAGTCTAAACACAGGGGCGGACGTCCCTTTCTTT.

The chain combines TRBV7-2 with TRBJ1-5; tentative D call: TRBD1 (6 bases). V was trimmed by 0 bases and J by 6 bases, leaving 12 bases between them. CDR1 is SGHTA, CDR2 FQGNSA, per germline. This CDR3 has 15 amino acids. The CDR3 region is CASSLAAGVGQPQHF. CDR3 coding DNA: TGTGCCAGCAGCTTAGCCGCAGGGGTGGGTCAGCCCCAGCATTTT.

Only a few counts were recorded for this clonotype. The rearrangement links TRBV5-1 to TRBJ2-1, with 7 positions matching TRBD2. The CDR3 is 15 residues long. Germline values: CDR1 SGHRS, CDR2 YFSETQ. V shed 5 bases and J 0 bases; nucleotides not matched to a gene: 5. CDR3 DNA: TGCGCCAGCAGATCTAGCGGAAACTCCTACAATGAGCAGTTCTTC. Translation gives CASRSSGNSYNEQFF.

The V call is TRBV7-2, the J call TRBJ1-4, with D unclear. V was shortened by 1 base and J by 7 bases, with 13 bases between the two germline ends. This CDR3 is built from 15 residues. In germline, CDR1 is SGHTA, CDR2 FQGNSA. The CDR3 protein is CASSLDRASGEKLFF. The DNA of the CDR3 is TGTGCCAGCAGCTTAGACCGGGCTTCAGGTGAAAAACTGTTTTTT.

As to this clonotype: One end of the junction is discordant with germline, which a read error may explain. The chain is built from TRBV3-1 and TRBJ2-7; a weak D match, TRBD2 (7 bases). The CDR3 extends over 15 amino acids. Germline-derived CDR1 and CDR2 are LGHDT and YNNKEL (reference sequence). CDR3 in amino acids: CASSQDRGAPYEQYF. In nucleotides, the CDR3 is TGTGCCAGCAGCCAAGATCGGGGGGCCCCCTATGAGCAGTACTTC.

This rearrangement joins TRBV27 to TRBJ2-7; 10 bases match TRBD2. The end of the DNA fits TRBJ2-5 better, so the J call may be wrong. Germline assignment: CDR1 MNHEY and CDR2 SMNVEV (reference sequence). This CDR3 contains 15 residues. The CDR3 sequence: CASSRWLAGVETQYF. CDR3 bases: TGTGCCAGCAGCCGATGGCTAGCGGGGGTGGAGACCCAGTACTTC.

In its sample, this clonotype was seen a few times. The chain uses TRBV20-1 and TRBJ1-1, with D possibly matching TRBD1 (6 bases). In germline, CDR1 is DFQATT, CDR2 SNEGSKA (reference sequence). This CDR3 has 14 residues. Trimming pared 1 base from V and 5 bases from J, leaving 14 bases between. CDR3 residues: CSARGGGGWTEAFF. The CDR3 DNA reads TGCAGTGCTAGAGGAGGAGGGGGGTGGACTGAAGCTTTCTTT.

DNA of the CDR3: TGTGCCGGGTCTCGGGAGGGAACAGATACGCAGTATTTT. Its translation is CAGSREGTDTQYF. The chain links TRBV6-1 to TRBJ2-3, with TRBD2 identical over 8 bases. J was trimmed by 3 bases and V by 11 bases; bases with no gene match: 7. CDR1 is MNHNS, CDR2 SASEGT, per germline. The CDR3 has 13 amino acids.

This chain uses TRBV7-9 with TRBJ2-1; 10 bases agree with TRBD2. The V segment lost 5 bases and the J segment 7 bases; nucleotides outside the gene matches: 8. The CDR3 runs to 15 residues. Germline values: CDR1 SEHNR, CDR2 FQNEAQ (reference sequence). DNA for the CDR3: TGTGCCAGCAGCACATTAGCGGGGGGTAGGAATGAGCAGTTCTTC. Protein sequence: CASSTLAGGRNEQFF.

The genes are TRBV28 and TRBJ2-5, with 9 bases identical to TRBD1. J was trimmed by 5 bases and V by 6 bases; bases with no gene match: 10. The CDR3 sequence is 15 residues long. CDR1 and CDR2 (germline): MDHEN, SYDVKM. The CDR3 DNA is TGTGCCAGCAGACTCACAGGGGGCTACGGGGAGACCCAGTACTTC. Translation: CASRLTGGYGETQYF. Variable domain in full (rest from reference TRBV28 and TRBJ2-5): DVKVTQSSRYLVKRTGEKVFLECVQDMDHENMFWYRQDPGLGLRLIYFSYDVKMKEKGDIPEGYSVSREKKERFSLILESASTNQTSMYLCASRLTGGYGETQYFGPGTRLLVL.

V and J are TRBV7-8 and TRBJ2-4, with D unresolved. Matching the DNA end better, TRBJ2-7 makes the J call doubtful. CDR1 is SGHVS, CDR2 FQNEAQ, per germline. This CDR3 has 11 amino acids. The CDR3 DNA reads as TGTGCCAGCAGCTTCGACGACGAGCAGTACTTC. It translates to CASSFDDEQYF.

This chain connects TRBV20-1 to TRBJ2-5, with D perhaps TRBD1 or TRBD2 (6 bases each). V was clipped by 8 bases and J by 6 bases, with 22 bases between them. Germline CDR1 reads DFQATT; CDR2 reads SNEGSKA (reference sequence). This CDR3 comprises 14 residues. The CDR3 coding sequence is TGCAGTCAGCTTGGGAAGGGGGGCCGAAAGACCCAGTACTTC. It yields the protein CSQLGKGGRKTQYF.

As regards this clonotype: One junction end disagrees with the germline gene, perhaps due to a read error. The CDR3 DNA reads TGTGCCAACAGTTTGGGGGAGGACTACGAGCAGTACTTC. It specifies CANSLGEDYEQYF. This rearrangement joins TRBV12-3 or TRBV12-4 to TRBJ2-7, with D tentatively TRBD2 (6 bases). This CDR3 comprises 13 residues.

The CDR3 sequence: CASSPSYGELFF. The CDR3 coding sequence is TGTGCCAGCAGTCCGTCCTACGGGGAGCTGTTTTTT. This rearrangement joins TRBV11-1 to TRBJ2-2; D is undetermined. V lost 6 bases and J 7 bases, leaving 9 bases between the germline ends. CDR1 is SGHAT and CDR2 is FQDESV in the germline V gene (reference sequence). The CDR3 is 12 residues long.

Details on this clonotype: The junction shows a germline mismatch at one end, possibly a read error. This chain joins TRBV20-1 and TRBJ2-1; 10 bases fit TRBD2. The last part of the DNA fits TRBJ2-7 better; the J call may be wrong. The CDR3 sequence is 17 residues long. From germline, CDR1 is DFQATT and CDR2 SNEGSKA (reference sequence). The CDR3 loop is CSAYPGRLAGGSDEQYF. CDR3 bases: TGTAGTGCTTACCCGGGGCGATTAGCGGGGGGCAGCGATGAGCAGTACTTC.